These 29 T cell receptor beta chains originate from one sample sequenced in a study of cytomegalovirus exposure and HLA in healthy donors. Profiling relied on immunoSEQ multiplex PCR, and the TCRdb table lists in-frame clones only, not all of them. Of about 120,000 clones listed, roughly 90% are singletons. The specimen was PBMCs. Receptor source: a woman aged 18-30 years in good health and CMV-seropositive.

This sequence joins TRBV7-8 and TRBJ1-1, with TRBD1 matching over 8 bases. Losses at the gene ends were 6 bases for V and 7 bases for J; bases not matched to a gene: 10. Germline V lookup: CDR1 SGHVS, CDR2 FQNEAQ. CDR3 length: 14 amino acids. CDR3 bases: TGTGCCAGCAGACAACAGGGGGATCGAATTGAAGCTTTCTTT. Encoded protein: CASRQQGDRIEAFF. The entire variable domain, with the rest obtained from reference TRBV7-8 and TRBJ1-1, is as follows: GAGVSQSPRYKVAKRGQDVALRCDPISGHVSLFWYQQALGQGPEFLTYFQNEAQLDKSGLPSDRFFAERPEGSVSTLKIQRTQQEDSAVYLCASRQQGDRIEAFFGQGTRLTVV.

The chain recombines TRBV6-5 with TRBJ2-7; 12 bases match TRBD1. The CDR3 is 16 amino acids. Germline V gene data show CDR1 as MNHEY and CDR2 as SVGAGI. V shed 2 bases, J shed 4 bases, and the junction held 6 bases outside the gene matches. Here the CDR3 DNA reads TGTGCCAGCAGTTACGGGGGGACAGGGGGCACGTACGAGCAGTACTTC. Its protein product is CASSYGGTGGTYEQYF.

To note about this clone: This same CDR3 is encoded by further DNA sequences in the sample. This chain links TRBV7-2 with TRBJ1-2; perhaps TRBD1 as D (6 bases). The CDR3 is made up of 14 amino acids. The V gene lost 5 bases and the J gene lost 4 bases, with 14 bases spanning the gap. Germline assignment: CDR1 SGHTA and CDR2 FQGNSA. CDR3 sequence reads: CASSLGGGVYGYTF. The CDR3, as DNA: TGTGCCAGCAGCCTAGGGGGGGGTGTCTATGGCTACACCTTC.

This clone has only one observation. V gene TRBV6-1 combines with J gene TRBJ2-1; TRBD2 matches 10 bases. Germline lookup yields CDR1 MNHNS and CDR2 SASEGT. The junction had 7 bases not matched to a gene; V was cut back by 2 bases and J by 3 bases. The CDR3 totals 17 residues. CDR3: CASSEMGGLAVYNEQFF. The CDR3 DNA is TGTGCCAGCAGTGAAATGGGAGGACTAGCGGTCTACAATGAGCAGTTCTTC.

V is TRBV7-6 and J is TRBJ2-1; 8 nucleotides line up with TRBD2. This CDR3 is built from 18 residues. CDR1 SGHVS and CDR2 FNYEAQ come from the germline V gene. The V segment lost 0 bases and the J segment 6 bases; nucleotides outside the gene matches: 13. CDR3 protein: CASSLAFGRGDVGNEQFF. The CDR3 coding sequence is TGTGCCAGCAGCTTAGCGTTCGGGCGGGGGGACGTCGGCAATGAGCAGTTCTTC.

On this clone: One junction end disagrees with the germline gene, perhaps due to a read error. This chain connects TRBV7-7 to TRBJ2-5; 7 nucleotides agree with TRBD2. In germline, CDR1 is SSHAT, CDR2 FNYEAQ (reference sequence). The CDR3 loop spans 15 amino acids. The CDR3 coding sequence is TGTGCTAGCAGCCCGACCCGCGGGGACTACGAGACCCAGTACTTC. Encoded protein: CASSPTRGDYETQYF.

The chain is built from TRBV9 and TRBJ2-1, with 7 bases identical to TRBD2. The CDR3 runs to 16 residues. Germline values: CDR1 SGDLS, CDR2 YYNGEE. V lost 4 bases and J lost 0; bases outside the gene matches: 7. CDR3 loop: CASSPRGDSSYNEQFF. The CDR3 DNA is TGTGCCAGCAGCCCCCGGGGGGATAGCTCCTACAATGAGCAGTTCTTC. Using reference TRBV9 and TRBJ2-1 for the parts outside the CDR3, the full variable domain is DSGVTQTPKHLITATGQRVTLRCSPRSGDLSVYWYQQSLDQGLQFLIQYYNGEERAKGNILERFSAQQFPDLHSELNLSSLELGDSALYFCASSPRGDSSYNEQFFGPGTRLTVL.

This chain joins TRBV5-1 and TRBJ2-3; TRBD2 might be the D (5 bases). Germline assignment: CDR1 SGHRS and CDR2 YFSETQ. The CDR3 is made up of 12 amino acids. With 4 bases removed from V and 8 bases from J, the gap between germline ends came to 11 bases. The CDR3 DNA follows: TGCGCCAGCAGCACGTCTGAGGGTACGCAGTATTTT. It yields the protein CASSTSEGTQYF.

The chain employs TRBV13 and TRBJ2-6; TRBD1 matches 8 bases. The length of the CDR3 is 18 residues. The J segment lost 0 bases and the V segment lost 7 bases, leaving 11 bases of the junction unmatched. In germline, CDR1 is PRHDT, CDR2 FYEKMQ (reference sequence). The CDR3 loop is CASTPTGAKDSGANVLTF. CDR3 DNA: TGTGCCAGCACCCCGACAGGGGCAAAAGACTCTGGGGCCAACGTCCTGACTTTC.

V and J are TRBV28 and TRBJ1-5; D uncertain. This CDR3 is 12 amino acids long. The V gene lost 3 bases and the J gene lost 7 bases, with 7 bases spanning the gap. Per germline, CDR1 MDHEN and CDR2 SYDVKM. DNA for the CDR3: TGTGCCAGCAGTTTTGGCAGACAGCCCCAGCATTTT. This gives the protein CASSFGRQPQHF.

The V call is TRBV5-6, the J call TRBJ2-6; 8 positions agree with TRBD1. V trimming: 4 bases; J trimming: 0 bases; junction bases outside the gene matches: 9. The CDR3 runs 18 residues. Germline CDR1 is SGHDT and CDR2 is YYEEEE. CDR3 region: CASSAFGQGYSGANVLTF. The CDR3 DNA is TGTGCCAGCAGCGCCTTTGGACAGGGCTACTCTGGGGCCAACGTCCTGACTTTC.

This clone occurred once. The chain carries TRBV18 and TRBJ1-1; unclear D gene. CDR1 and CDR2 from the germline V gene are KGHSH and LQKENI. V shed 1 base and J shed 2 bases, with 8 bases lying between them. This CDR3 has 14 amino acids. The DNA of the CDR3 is TGTGCCAGCTCACCACGGAGTCCTAACACTGAAGCTTTCTTT. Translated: CASSPRSPNTEAFF.

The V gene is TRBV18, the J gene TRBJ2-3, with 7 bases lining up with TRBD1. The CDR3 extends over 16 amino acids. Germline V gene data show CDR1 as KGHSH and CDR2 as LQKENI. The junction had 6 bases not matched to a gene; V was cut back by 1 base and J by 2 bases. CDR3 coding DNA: TGTGCCAGCTCACCACTTCCAGGGGGAGACACAGATACGCAGTATTTT. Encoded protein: CASSPLPGGDTDTQYF.

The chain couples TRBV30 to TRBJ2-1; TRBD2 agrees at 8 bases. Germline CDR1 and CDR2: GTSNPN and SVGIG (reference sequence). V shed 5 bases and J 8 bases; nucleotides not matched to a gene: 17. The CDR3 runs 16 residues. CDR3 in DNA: TGTGCCTGGTGGATCCGGTCCGGGACTAGGTTTGATGAGCAGTTCTTC. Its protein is CAWWIRSGTRFDEQFF. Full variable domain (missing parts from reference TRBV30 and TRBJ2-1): SQTIHQWPATLVQPVGSPLSLECTVEGTSNPNLYWYRQAAGRGLQLLFYSVGIGQISSEVPQNLSASRPQDRQFILSSKKLLLSDSGFYLCAWWIRSGTRFDEQFFGPGTRLTVL.

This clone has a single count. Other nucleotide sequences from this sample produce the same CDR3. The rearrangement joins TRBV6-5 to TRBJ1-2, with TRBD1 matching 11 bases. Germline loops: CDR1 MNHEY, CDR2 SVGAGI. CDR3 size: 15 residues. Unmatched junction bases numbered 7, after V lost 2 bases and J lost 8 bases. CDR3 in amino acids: CASSYSGQGAGGYTF. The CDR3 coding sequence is TGTGCCAGCAGTTACAGCGGACAGGGGGCGGGAGGCTACACCTTC.

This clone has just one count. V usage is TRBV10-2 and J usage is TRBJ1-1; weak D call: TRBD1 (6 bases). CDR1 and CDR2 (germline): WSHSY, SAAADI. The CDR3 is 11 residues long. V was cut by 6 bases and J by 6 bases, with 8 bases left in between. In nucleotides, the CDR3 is TGCGCCAGCAGCCCAGGGGCTGAAGCTTTCTTT. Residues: CASSPGAEAFF.

The CDR3 nucleotides are TGTGCCAGCAGCTGGGGAGGGGGACACAATGAGCAGTTCTTC. Translated: CASSWGGGHNEQFF. The chain employs TRBV5-6 and TRBJ2-1, with a possible D match to TRBD2 (7 bases). In germline, CDR1 is SGHDT, CDR2 YYEEEE. The CDR3 is 14 residues long. V was trimmed by 3 bases and J by 5 bases, leaving 12 bases between them.

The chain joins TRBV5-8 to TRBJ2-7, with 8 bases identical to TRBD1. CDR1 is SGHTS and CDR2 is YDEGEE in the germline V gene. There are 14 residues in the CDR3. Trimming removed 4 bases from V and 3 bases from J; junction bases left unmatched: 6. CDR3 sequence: CASSRGTGYYEQYF. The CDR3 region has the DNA TGTGCCAGCAGCCGAGGGACAGGCTACTACGAGCAGTACTTC. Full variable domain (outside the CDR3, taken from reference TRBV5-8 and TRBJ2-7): EAGVTQSPTHLIKTRGQQATLRCSPISGHTSVYWYQQALGLGLQFLLWYDEGEERNRGNFPPRFSGRQFPNYSSELNVNALELEDSALYLCASSRGTGYYEQYFGPGTRLTVT.

CDR3 residues: CASEDRGYSPQHF. For the CDR3, the DNA is TGTGCCAGCGAGGACAGGGGATATAGCCCCCAGCATTTT. The chain couples TRBV6-1 to TRBJ1-5; 9 nucleotides match TRBD1. With 8 bases clipped from V and 10 bases from J, the junction kept 9 bases outside the gene matches. The CDR3 spans 13 residues. Germline CDR1 MNHNS, CDR2 SASEGT.

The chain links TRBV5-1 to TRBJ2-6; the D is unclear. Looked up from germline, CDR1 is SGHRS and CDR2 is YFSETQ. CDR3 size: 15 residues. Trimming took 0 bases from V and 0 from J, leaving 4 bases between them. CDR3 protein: CASSLGSSGANVLTF. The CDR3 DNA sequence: TGCGCCAGCAGCTTGGGTAGCTCTGGGGCCAACGTCCTGACTTTC.

CDR3 sequence reads: CASSPKPNTEAFF. The CDR3 DNA sequence: TGTGCCAGCAGCCCCAAGCCGAACACTGAAGCTTTCTTT. The chain links TRBV7-9 to TRBJ1-1; D remains unclear. The CDR3 is 13 residues long. V lost 5 bases to trimming and J lost 1 base, with 8 bases between them. Germline CDR1 SEHNR, CDR2 FQNEAQ (reference sequence). Looking up the rest from reference TRBV7-9 and TRBJ1-1 gives the full variable domain: DTGVSQNPRHKITKRGQNVTFRCDPISEHNRLYWYRQTLGQGPEFLTYFQNEAQLEKSRLLSDRFSAERPKGSFSTLEIQRTEQGDSAMYLCASSPKPNTEAFFGQGTRLTVV.

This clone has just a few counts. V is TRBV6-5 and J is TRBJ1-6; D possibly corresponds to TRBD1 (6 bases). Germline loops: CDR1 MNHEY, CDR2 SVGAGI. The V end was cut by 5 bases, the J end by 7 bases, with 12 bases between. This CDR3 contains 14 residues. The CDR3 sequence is CASSGSGVNSPLHF. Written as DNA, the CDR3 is TGTGCCAGCAGTGGTTCAGGGGTGAATTCACCCCTCCACTTT.

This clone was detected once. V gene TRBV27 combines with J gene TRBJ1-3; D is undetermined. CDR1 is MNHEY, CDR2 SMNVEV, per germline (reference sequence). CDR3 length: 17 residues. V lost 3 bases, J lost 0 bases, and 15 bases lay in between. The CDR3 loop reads CASSFSPGGVSGNTIYF. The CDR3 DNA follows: TGTGCCAGCAGTTTTTCCCCGGGAGGAGTCTCTGGAAACACCATATATTTT.

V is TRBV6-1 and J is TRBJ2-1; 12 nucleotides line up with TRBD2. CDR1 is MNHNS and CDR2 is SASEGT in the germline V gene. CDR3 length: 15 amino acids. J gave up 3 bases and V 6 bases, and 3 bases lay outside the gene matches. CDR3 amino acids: CASSQLAGGYNEQFF. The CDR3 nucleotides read TGTGCCAGCAGCCAACTAGCGGGAGGCTACAATGAGCAGTTCTTC.

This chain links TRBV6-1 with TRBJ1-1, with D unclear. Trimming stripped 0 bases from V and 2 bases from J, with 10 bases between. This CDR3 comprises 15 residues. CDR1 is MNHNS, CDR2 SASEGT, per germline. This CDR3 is CASSEAERDNTEAFF. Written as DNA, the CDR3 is TGTGCCAGCAGTGAAGCGGAGAGGGATAACACTGAAGCTTTCTTT.

In DNA, the CDR3 is TGTGCCAGCGTCCAACAGGGGCCCTTCTCCTACGAGCAGTACTTC. Encoded protein: CASVQQGPFSYEQYF. The chain couples TRBV28 to TRBJ2-7, with 7 bases aligning to TRBD1. Germline V gives CDR1 MDHEN, CDR2 SYDVKM. This CDR3 has 15 residues. V lost 8 bases to trimming and J lost 0 bases; unmatched junction nucleotides: 10.

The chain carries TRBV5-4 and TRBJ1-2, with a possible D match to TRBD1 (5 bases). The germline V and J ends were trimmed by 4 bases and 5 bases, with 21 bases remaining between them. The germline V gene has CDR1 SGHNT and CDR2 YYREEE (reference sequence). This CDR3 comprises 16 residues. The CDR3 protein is CASSPGGTGGPYGYTF. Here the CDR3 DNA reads TGTGCCAGCAGCCCCGGCGGTACGGGGGGACCTTATGGCTACACCTTC.

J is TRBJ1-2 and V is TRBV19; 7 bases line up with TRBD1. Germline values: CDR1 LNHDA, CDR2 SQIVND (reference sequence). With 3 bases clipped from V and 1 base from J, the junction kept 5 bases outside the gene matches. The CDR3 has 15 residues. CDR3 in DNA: TGTGCCAGTAGTATGCCGAGGGGGCGTAACTATGGCTACACCTTC. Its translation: CASSMPRGRNYGYTF. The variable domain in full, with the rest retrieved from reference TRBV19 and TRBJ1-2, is DGGITQSPKYLFRKEGQNVTLSCEQNLNHDAMYWYRQDPGQGLRLIYYSQIVNDFQKGDIAEGYSVSREKKESFPLTVTSAQKNPTAFYLCASSMPRGRNYGYTFGSGTRLTVV.

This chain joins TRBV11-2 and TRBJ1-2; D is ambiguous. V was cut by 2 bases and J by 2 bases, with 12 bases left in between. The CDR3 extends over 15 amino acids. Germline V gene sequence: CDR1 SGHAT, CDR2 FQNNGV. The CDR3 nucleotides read TGTGCCAGCAGCTTATCCTCAGGCCTAAACTATGGCTACACCTTC. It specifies CASSLSSGLNYGYTF.